These 22 T cell receptor beta chains share one sample of origin, sequenced in a study of metastatic and nonmetastatic thyroid tumors. TCRdb re-called the PCR reads through MiXCR. The sample holds about 20,000 clones, around 23% seen once. No treatment had been given to any patient before thyroid surgery. Sequenced input: blood. These TCRs come from a male donor with papillary thyroid cancer or a benign thyroid nodule (not recorded which). Some clones in this sample may be carry-over from other donors' samples.

This clone was picked up many times. This chain links TRBV3-1 with TRBJ1-2, with D tentatively TRBD1 (6 bases). The germline V gene encodes CDR1 LGHDT and CDR2 YNNKEL (reference sequence). The CDR3 consists of 15 residues. Trimming cost V 2 bases and J 4 bases, with 14 bases left between them. CDR3 DNA: TGTGCCAGCAGCCAACGGGACACTCCCCCCTATGGCTACACCTTC. Residues: CASSQRDTPPYGYTF. Complete variable domain (other parts from reference TRBV3-1 and TRBJ1-2): DTAVSQTPKYLVTQMGNDKSIKCEQNLGHDTMYWYKQDSKKFLKIMFSYNNKELIINETVPNRFSPKSPDKAHLNLHINSLELGDSAVYFCASSQRDTPPYGYTFGSGTRLTVV.

This clone was detected only a few times. A much larger clone lies one base from this, so it may be a read error. Other DNA sequences in this specimen translate into the identical CDR3. In DNA form, the CDR3 reads TGCAGTGCTAGAGAGGGGACAGGGGGGTCGTACAACGAGCAGTTCTTC. Translated, it gives CSAREGTGGSYNEQFF. The chain recombines TRBV20-1 with TRBJ2-1; 11 bases agree with TRBD1. The germline gives CDR1 DFQATT, CDR2 SNEGSKA (reference sequence). The CDR3 consists of 16 residues.

This chain connects TRBV11-2 to TRBJ2-7; D is possibly TRBD2 (5 bases). Germline CDR1 SGHAT, CDR2 FQNNGV. The CDR3 consists of 12 residues. V shed 0 bases and J shed 7 bases, with 7 bases lying between them. This CDR3 reads CASSLEGGEQYF. CDR3 coding DNA: TGTGCCAGCAGCTTAGAAGGAGGAGAGCAGTACTTC.

The chain couples TRBV5-1 to TRBJ2-7, with TRBD2 matching over 11 bases. Germline V lookup: CDR1 SGHRS, CDR2 YFSETQ. The V and J ends lost 0 bases and 8 bases, in that order; junction bases with no gene match: 10. The CDR3 totals 16 residues. CDR3 nucleotides: TGCGCCAGCAGCTTGGGAATGGCTAGCGGGGGGTACAAGCAGTACTTC. It encodes CASSLGMASGGYKQYF.

This clone was picked up many times. V gene TRBV19 combines with J gene TRBJ2-7; possible D gene TRBD1, 6 bases. V was shortened by 7 bases and J by 2 bases, with 18 bases between the two germline ends. Germline loops: CDR1 LNHDA, CDR2 SQIVND (reference sequence). The CDR3 spans 15 residues. For the CDR3, the DNA is TGTGCCAGTAAGGAAGACGGGACAAGTACCTACGAGCAGTACTTC. It is translated as CASKEDGTSTYEQYF. Supplemented by reference TRBV19 and TRBJ2-7, the full variable domain reads DGGITQSPKYLFRKEGQNVTLSCEQNLNHDAMYWYRQDPGQGLRLIYYSQIVNDFQKGDIAEGYSVSREKKESFPLTVTSAQKNPTAFYLCASKEDGTSTYEQYFGPGTRLTVT.

This chain links TRBV6-1 with TRBJ2-7; D gene ambiguous. The CDR3 loop spans 15 amino acids. The V end lost 0 bases, the J end lost 0 bases, and 9 bases lay between the germline ends. Germline V gene sequence: CDR1 MNHNS, CDR2 SASEGT. In DNA form, the CDR3 reads TGTGCCAGCAGTGAAGCTCCAGGAAGCTCCTACGAGCAGTACTTC. Encoded protein: CASSEAPGSSYEQYF.

Of note for this clone: This CDR3 is missing its conserved last phenylalanine or tryptophan, likely due to a read error. The V call is TRBV30, the J call TRBJ2-7; no reliable D call. V lost 1 base, J lost 3 bases, and 7 bases lay in between. CDR1 is GTSNPN, CDR2 SVGIG, per germline (reference sequence). This CDR3 contains 12 residues. In nucleotides, the CDR3 is TGTGCCTGGAGTGACGGGCTCTACGAGCAGTACTCC. Its protein is CAWSDGLYEQYS.

V usage is TRBV6-5 and J usage is TRBJ1-2; unclear D gene. Trimming removed 3 bases at V and 6 bases at J, with 14 bases between. The CDR3 has 14 amino acids. Germline V CDR1 and CDR2: MNHEY, SVGAGI. The CDR3 DNA follows: TGTGCCAGCAGTTATGGGTCAGGAGGAAATGGCTACACCTTC. Translated, it gives CASSYGSGGNGYTF.

The V call is TRBV4-2, the J call TRBJ2-3, with no clear D. This CDR3 region has 12 residues. Per the germline V gene, CDR1 is LGHNA and CDR2 is YNFKEQ. The V end lost 8 bases, the J end lost 4 bases, and 10 bases lay between the germline ends. The CDR3: CASSEGSDTQYF. The CDR3 DNA follows: TGTGCCAGCTCTGAAGGGTCAGATACGCAGTATTTT.

This chain joins TRBV28 and TRBJ2-7; tentatively, D is TRBD2 (6 bases). Trimming took off 6 bases at V and 2 bases at J, with 14 bases between the two ends. CDR3 length: 14 amino acids. The germline gives CDR1 MDHEN, CDR2 SYDVKM. The CDR3, as DNA: TGTGCCAGCAGCTCGGGGGACGGCACCTACGAGCAGTACTTC. It specifies CASSSGDGTYEQYF. The full variable domain, in which reference TRBV28 and TRBJ2-7 provide the parts outside the CDR3, is DVKVTQSSRYLVKRTGEKVFLECVQDMDHENMFWYRQDPGLGLRLIYFSYDVKMKEKGDIPEGYSVSREKKERFSLILESASTNQTSMYLCASSSGDGTYEQYFGPGTRLTVT.

The V call is TRBV5-1, the J call TRBJ2-1; maybe TRBD1 (6 bases). The CDR3 has 15 residues. Germline lookup yields CDR1 SGHRS and CDR2 YFSETQ. Trimming cost V 6 bases and J 0 bases, with 13 bases left between them. The CDR3 is CASKTGSSSYNEQFF. In nucleotides, the CDR3 is TGCGCCAGCAAAACAGGGTCTAGCTCCTACAATGAGCAGTTCTTC.

Concerning this clone itself: A read error may be the cause here, since a much bigger clone is one base away. Other DNA sequences within the sample encode an identical CDR3. The rearrangement joins TRBV20-1 to TRBJ2-2, with D tentatively TRBD2 (5 bases). Looked up from germline, CDR1 is DFQATT and CDR2 is SNEGSKA (reference sequence). The CDR3 has 16 residues. CDR3 sequence: CSALSYAAANTGELFF. In DNA, the CDR3 is TGCAGTGCTCTAAGCTACGCAGCGGCGAACACCGGTGAGCTGTTTTTT.

This clone occurred a few times. A much larger clone differs from this one at a single base, so this may be a read error. The chain joins TRBV24-1 to TRBJ2-3; D is unresolved. CDR3 size: 12 residues. CDR1 is KGHDR, CDR2 SFDVKD, per germline. The CDR3 loop reads CATSDLGDTRYF. The CDR3 DNA reads as TGTGCCACCAGTGATTTGGGAGATACGCGGTATTTT.

This clone has more than one count but fewer than ten. The J gene is TRBJ2-1, the V gene TRBV6-1, with D perhaps matching TRBD2 (6 bases). This CDR3 is 11 amino acids long. Trimming took 4 bases from V and 12 from J, leaving 10 bases between them. Per germline, CDR1 MNHNS and CDR2 SASEGT. The CDR3 nucleotides are TGTGCCAGCAGTGTCTACGGGAGGCAGTTCTTC. Translating gives CASSVYGRQFF.

The rearrangement uses TRBV11-3 and TRBJ1-6; no reliable D call. This CDR3 is built from 14 residues. V was clipped by 0 bases and J by 10 bases, with 10 bases between them. CDR1 and CDR2 (germline): SGHNT, YENEEA. CDR3 DNA: TGTGCCAGCAGCTTAGATCATCCGAAATCACCCCTCCACTTT. Translation: CASSLDHPKSPLHF.

This clone occurred many times. This chain uses TRBV10-1 with TRBJ2-3, with 8 bases lining up with TRBD2. With 10 bases clipped from V and 5 bases from J, the junction kept 8 bases outside the gene matches. CDR3 length equals 13 residues. Per the germline V gene, CDR1 is WNHNN and CDR2 is SYGVQD (reference sequence). The CDR3 sequence: CATAAGVGDTQYF. The CDR3 region has the DNA TGCGCCACCGCAGCGGGAGTCGGAGATACGCAGTATTTT.

In its sample, this clone was seen many times. The CDR3: CASSSNTGDEQFF. CDR3 nucleotide sequence: TGTGCCAGCAGTTCCAATACGGGAGATGAGCAGTTCTTC. The chain combines TRBV12-3 or TRBV12-4 with TRBJ2-1; D may be TRBD2 (6 bases). There are 13 residues in the CDR3. Trimming stripped 4 bases from V and 8 bases from J, with 12 bases between.

This clone was picked up many times. The V call is TRBV11-1, the J call TRBJ1-1; the D gene is possibly TRBD1 (5 bases). V was shortened by 4 bases and J by 6 bases, with 18 bases between the two germline ends. CDR1 is SGHAT and CDR2 is FQDESV in the germline V gene (reference sequence). There are 15 residues in the CDR3. CDR3 sequence reads: CASSSNGGIGAEAFF. Here the CDR3 DNA reads TGTGCCAGCAGCTCAAACGGGGGTATCGGGGCTGAAGCTTTCTTT.

The chain has TRBV5-1 and TRBJ2-1, with 7 nucleotides matching TRBD2. The J segment lost 1 base and the V segment lost 7 bases, leaving 8 bases of the junction unmatched. The CDR3 totals 15 residues. Germline-derived CDR1 and CDR2 are SGHRS and YFSETQ. CDR3 amino acids: CASRLAGSSYNEQFF. The DNA of the CDR3 is TGCGCCAGCCGGTTAGCGGGCTCGTCCTACAATGAGCAGTTCTTC.

The gene calls are TRBV11-2 and TRBJ1-2; D perhaps matches TRBD1 (5 bases). The germline gives CDR1 SGHAT, CDR2 FQNNGV. Trimming pared 3 bases from V and 3 bases from J, leaving 11 bases between. The CDR3 runs 14 residues. The CDR3 sequence: CASSLGDGYYGYTF. The CDR3, as DNA: TGTGCCAGCAGCTTGGGGGACGGATACTATGGCTACACCTTC.

This clone was seen many times. This chain joins TRBV10-3 and TRBJ2-3; D ambiguous. Deletions cut 4 bases from V and 2 bases from J, with 7 bases between. Germline CDR1 is ENHRY and CDR2 is SYGVKD. The CDR3 totals 13 residues. DNA of the CDR3: TGTGCCATCAGTGCCCGGTTCACAGATACGCAGTATTTT. Residues: CAISARFTDTQYF.

This clone was recorded at least ten times. The J gene is TRBJ2-7, the V gene TRBV20-1, with 9 nucleotides matching TRBD2. The germline V gene encodes CDR1 DFQATT and CDR2 SNEGSKA (reference sequence). The CDR3 totals 14 residues. V lost 3 bases and J lost 3; bases outside the gene matches: 6. The CDR3 here is CSASSGSQSYEQYF. As DNA, the CDR3 is TGCAGTGCTAGTAGCGGGAGCCAGAGCTACGAGCAGTACTTC.